Listed below are T cell receptor beta chains from one sample, sequenced in a study of T cell changes during pregnancy in multiple sclerosis. Sequencing used immunoSEQ multiplex PCR; TCRdb keeps in-frame clones, though not all of them. This repertoire shows about 64,000 clones, roughly 93% found once; its top ten account for 1.3%. The sequencing here drew on peripheral blood, taken in the second trimester of pregnancy. The origin of the receptors is a female donor with multiple sclerosis, enrolled in a pregnancy study. Each CDR3 is given with its conserved first and last residue. D genes are given only for firm matches. Size is omitted from some rows. Given values are once, few, many or a class for expanded clones.

TRBV6-1	NA	NA	TRBJ1-2	TGTGCCAGCAGTGAAGCCTGGGGCGACTATGGCTACACCTTC	CASSEAWGDYGYTF
TRBV11-2	NA	TRBD1	TRBJ2-7	TGTGCCAGCAGCTTAGTTGGGACAGGGTCCTACGAGCAGTACTTC	CASSLVGTGSYEQYF
TRBV7-8	NA	NA	TRBJ1-1	TGTGCCAGCAGCTTAAGGGTCGTTAGGGGCACTGAAGCTTTCTTT	CASSLRVVRGTEAFF
TRBV7-6	NA	NA	TRBJ2-3	TGTGCCAGCAGCTCCCATCGGGGGTTTCTTACAGATACGCAGTATTTT	CASSSHRGFLTDTQYF
TRBV11-2	NA	NA	TRBJ1-6	TGTGCCAGCAGCTTAGGTCAGGTTGATAATTCACCCCTCCACTTT	CASSLGQVDNSPLHF
TRBV25-1	few	TRBD1	TRBJ1-1	TGTGCCAGCACTAGACAGGGCAACACTGAAGCTTTCTTT	CASTRQGNTEAFF
TRBV7-9	NA	NA	TRBJ1-1	TGTGCCAGCAGCCCACAAACCGGGGTCGGAGCTTTCTTT	CASSPQTGVGAFF
TRBV5-4	once	TRBD1	TRBJ2-1	TGTGTCAGCAGCCTCGATACAGGGGCGACCTACAATGAGCAGTTCTTC	CVSSLDTGATYNEQFF
TRBV6-1	NA	NA	TRBJ1-5	TGTGCCAGCAGGGACACTTATCAGCCCCAGCATTTT	CASRDTYQPQHF
TRBV7-3	NA	TRBD2	TRBJ2-2	TGTGCCAGCAGCCCTATGGGGGGGACCTCGTCCGGGGAGCTGTTTTTT	CASSPMGGTSSGELFF
TRBV29-1	NA	TRBD1	TRBJ1-2	TGCAGCGCGGGACAGGACTATGGCTACACCTTC	CSAGQDYGYTF
TRBV19	NA	NA	TRBJ2-3	TGTGCCACCAGAATGCCCCGGACCAGGGACACAGATACGCAGTATTTT	CATRMPRTRDTDTQYF
TRBV27	NA	TRBD2	TRBJ2-7	TGTGCCAGCAGTTTAGATCGGACTAGTGCTATCTACGAGCAGTACTTC	CASSLDRTSAIYEQYF
TRBV15	NA	NA	TRBJ2-3	TGTGCCACCAGCAGAGATAACCCGCTAAACACAGATACGCAGTATTTT	CATSRDNPLNTDTQYF
TRBV5-1	NA	NA	TRBJ2-2	TGCGCCAGCAGCCGAGCTCAAGGGTCCCCCCAGACAGTTACCGGGGAGCTGTTTTTT	CASSRAQGSPQTVTGELFF
TRBV30	NA	NA	TRBJ1-1	TGTGCCTGGACCCCGGGGGGTTTTGGGACTGAAGCTTTCTTT	CAWTPGGFGTEAFF
TRBV20-1	NA	TRBD2	TRBJ2-3	TGCAGTGCAACATCCGGGACTAATCGGTATTTT	CSATSGTNRYF
TRBV7-6	NA	TRBD1	TRBJ1-2	TGTGCCAGCAGCTTAGTATCCAGGGGGCAGGGAGGCTACACCTTC	CASSLVSRGQGGYTF
TRBV5-1	NA	TRBD1	TRBJ2-3	TGCGCCAGCAGCTTGCCCCCTACAGGGGTGTACACAGATACGCAGTATTTT	CASSLPPTGVYTDTQYF
TRBV7-9	NA	TRBD1	TRBJ2-7	TGTGCCAGCAGCCCGAGACAGGGATCCGAGCAGTACTTC	CASSPRQGSEQYF
TRBV4-3	NA	TRBD1	TRBJ1-4	TGCGCCAGCAGCCAAGATCCCGGGACAGGGGATGAAAAACTGTTTTTT	CASSQDPGTGDEKLFF
TRBV6-5	NA	TRBD1	TRBJ1-3	TGTGCCAGCAGTTACGGGATCGGGACAGGAGGAAACACCATATATTTT	CASSYGIGTGGNTIYF
TRBV5-4	NA	TRBD1	TRBJ1-2	TGTGCCAGCAGCGCGACAGGGTTGTATGGCTACACCTTC	CASSATGLYGYTF
TRBV5-6	NA	TRBD1	TRBJ1-6	TGTGCCAGCAGCTTGGCTGGGGGACAGAATAATTCACCCCTCCACTTT	CASSLAGGQNNSPLHF
TRBV5-5	NA	TRBD1	TRBJ1-2	TGTGCCAGCAGCTTCCAACAGGGGAACGGCTACACCTTC	CASSFQQGNGYTF
TRBV6-1	NA	TRBD2	TRBJ2-1	TGTGCCAGCAGTGTTGGACTAGCCGGTAACAATGAGCAGTTCTTC	CASSVGLAGNNEQFF